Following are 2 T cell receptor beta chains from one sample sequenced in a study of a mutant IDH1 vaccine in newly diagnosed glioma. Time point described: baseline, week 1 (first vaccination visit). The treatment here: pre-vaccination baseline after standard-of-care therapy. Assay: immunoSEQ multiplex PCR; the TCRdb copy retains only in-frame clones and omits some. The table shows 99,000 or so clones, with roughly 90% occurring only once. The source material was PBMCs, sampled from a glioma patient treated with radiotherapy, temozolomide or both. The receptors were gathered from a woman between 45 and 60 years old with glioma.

The CDR3 sequence: CASATPAGGYTF. CDR3 DNA sequence: TGTGCTAGTGCCACGCCGGCGGGTGGCTACACCTTC. This chain joins TRBV12-5 and TRBJ1-2; no clear D. Trimming removed 7 bases at V and 7 bases at J, with 13 bases between. CDR3 length: 12 residues. CDR1 is LGHNT and CDR2 is FRNRAP in the germline V gene.

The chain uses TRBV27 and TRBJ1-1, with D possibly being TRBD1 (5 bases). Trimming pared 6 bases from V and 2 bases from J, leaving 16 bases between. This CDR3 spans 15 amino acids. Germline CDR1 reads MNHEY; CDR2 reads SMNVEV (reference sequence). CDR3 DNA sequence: TGTGCCAGCAGGCGGTCTTCGGGGGATAACACTGAAGCTTTCTTT. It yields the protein CASRRSSGDNTEAFF.